The present entry profiles one T cell receptor beta chain with its context. The data stem from a study of T cell responses to AZD1222 COVID-19 vaccine. The data were produced by immunoSEQ multiplex PCR, yet TCRdb's version contains in-frame clones alone and is incomplete. The sample shows roughly 180,000 clones, around 90% of them seen only once. The germline gives CDR1 SNHLY, CDR2 FYNNEI. The CDR3 spans 14 residues. V lost 5 bases and J lost 5; bases outside the gene matches: 7. This specimen consisted of peripheral blood, obtained 28 days after the second AZD1222 dose. The receptor was isolated from an adult who received the AZD1222 COVID-19 vaccine. The gene calls are TRBV2 and TRBJ2-5, with 8 bases aligning to TRBD2. The chain's CDR3 is CASSPGTSGETQYF. The DNA of the CDR3 is TGTGCCAGCAGTCCCGGGACTAGTGGGGAGACCCAGTACTTC.